This T cell receptor beta chain was recorded in a study of T cell responses to AZD1222 COVID-19 vaccine. This CDR3 region has 15 residues. J was trimmed by 2 bases and V by 0 bases; bases with no gene match: 3. Germline lookup yields CDR1 SGHTA and CDR2 FQGNSA. A remark on this clone: Additional DNA sequences in this sample encode the identical CDR3.

The assay was immunoSEQ multiplex PCR, and TCRdb's table has in-frame clones only and misses some. The repertoire holds some 120,000 clones, with about 88% as singletons. J is TRBJ1-1 and V is TRBV7-2; 7 bases align to TRBD1. The receptor was derived from an adult in good health. The source material was peripheral blood, sampled on day 0 of AZD1222 vaccination. The chain's CDR3 is CASSLAGGLNTEAFF. CDR3 sequence (DNA): TGTGCCAGCAGCTTAGCAGGGGGCTTAAACACTGAAGCTTTCTTT.